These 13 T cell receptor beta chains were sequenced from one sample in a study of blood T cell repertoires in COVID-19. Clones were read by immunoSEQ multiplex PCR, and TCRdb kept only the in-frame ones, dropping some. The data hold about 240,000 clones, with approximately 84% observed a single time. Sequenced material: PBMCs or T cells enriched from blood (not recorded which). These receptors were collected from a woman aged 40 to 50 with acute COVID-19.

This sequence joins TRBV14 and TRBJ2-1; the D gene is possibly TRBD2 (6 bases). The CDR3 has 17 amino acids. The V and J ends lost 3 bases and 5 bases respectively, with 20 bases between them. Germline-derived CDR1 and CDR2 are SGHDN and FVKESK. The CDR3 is CASSQIRWSEGDNEQFF. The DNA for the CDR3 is TGTGCCAGCAGCCAGATCCGGTGGTCGGAGGGAGACAATGAGCAGTTCTTC. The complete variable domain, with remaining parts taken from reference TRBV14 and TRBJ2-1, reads EAGVTQFPSHSVIEKGQTVTLRCDPISGHDNLYWYRRVMGKEIKFLLHFVKESKQDESGMPNNRFLAERTGGTYSTLKVQPAELEDSGVYFCASSQIRWSEGDNEQFFGPGTRLTVL.

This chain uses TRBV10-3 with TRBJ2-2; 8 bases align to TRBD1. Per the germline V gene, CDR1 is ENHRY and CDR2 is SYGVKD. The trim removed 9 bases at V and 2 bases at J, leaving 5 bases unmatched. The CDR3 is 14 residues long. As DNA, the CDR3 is TGTGCCATATCACAGGGGGTTAACACCGGGGAGCTGTTTTTT. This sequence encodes CAISQGVNTGELFF.

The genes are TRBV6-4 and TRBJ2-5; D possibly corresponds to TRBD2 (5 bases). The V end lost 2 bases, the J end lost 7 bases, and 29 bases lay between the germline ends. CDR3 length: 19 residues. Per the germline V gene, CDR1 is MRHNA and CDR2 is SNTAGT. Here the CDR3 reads CASSDRWLAPNSKEATQYF. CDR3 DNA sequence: TGTGCCAGCAGTGACCGGTGGCTAGCTCCGAATTCGAAAGAAGCGACCCAGTACTTC.

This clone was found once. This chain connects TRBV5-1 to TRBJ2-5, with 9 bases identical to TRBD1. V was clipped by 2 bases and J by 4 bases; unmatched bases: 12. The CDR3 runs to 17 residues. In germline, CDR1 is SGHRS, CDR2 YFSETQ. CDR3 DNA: TGCGCCAGCAGCTTATACACCGGGACAGGGATGGGAGAGACCCAGTACTTC. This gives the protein CASSLYTGTGMGETQYF.

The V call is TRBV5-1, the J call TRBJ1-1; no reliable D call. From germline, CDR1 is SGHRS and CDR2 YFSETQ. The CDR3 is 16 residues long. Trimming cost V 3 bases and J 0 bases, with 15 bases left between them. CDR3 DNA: TGCGCCAGCAGCTCCAGTCCACCCGGGATGAACACTGAAGCTTTCTTT. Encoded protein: CASSSSPPGMNTEAFF.

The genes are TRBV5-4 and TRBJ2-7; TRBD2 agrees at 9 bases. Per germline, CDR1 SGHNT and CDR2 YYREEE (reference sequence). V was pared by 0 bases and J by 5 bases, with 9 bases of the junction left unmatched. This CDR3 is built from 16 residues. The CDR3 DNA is TGTGCCAGCAGCTTGGCCGGGGGGCTAGCGGGAAACGAGCAGTACTTC. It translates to CASSLAGGLAGNEQYF.

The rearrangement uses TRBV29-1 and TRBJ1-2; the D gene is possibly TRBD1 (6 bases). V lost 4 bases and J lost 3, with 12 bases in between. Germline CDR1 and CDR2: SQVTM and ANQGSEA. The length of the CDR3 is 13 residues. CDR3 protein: CSVVRGGDYGYTF. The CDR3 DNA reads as TGCAGCGTTGTACGAGGGGGAGACTATGGCTACACCTTC.

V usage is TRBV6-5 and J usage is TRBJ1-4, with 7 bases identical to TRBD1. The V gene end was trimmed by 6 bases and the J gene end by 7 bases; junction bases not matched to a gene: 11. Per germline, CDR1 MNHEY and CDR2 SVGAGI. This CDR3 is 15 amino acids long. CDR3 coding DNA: TGTGCCAGCAGCCTAGGGGCAGGGGGAGGTGAAAAACTGTTTTTT. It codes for CASSLGAGGGEKLFF.

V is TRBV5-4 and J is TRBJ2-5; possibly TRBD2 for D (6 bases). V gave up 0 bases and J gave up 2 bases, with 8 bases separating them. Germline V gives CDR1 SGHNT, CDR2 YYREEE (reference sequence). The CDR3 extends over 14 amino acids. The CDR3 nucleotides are TGTGCCAGCAGCTTGGGGACTACACAAGAGACCCAGTACTTC. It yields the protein CASSLGTTQETQYF.

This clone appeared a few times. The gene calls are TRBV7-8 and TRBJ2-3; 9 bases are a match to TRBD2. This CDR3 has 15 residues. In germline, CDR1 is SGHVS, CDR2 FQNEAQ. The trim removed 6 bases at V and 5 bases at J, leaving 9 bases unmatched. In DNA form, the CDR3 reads TGTGCCAGCAGTCCCGGGACTAGCTCCCTAGATACGCAGTATTTT. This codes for CASSPGTSSLDTQYF.

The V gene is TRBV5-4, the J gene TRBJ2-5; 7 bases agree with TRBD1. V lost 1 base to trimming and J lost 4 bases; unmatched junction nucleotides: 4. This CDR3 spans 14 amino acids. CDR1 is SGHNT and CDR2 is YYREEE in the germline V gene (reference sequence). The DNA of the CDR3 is TGTGCCAGCAGCTTGAACGACAGGGTAGAGACCCAGTACTTC. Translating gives CASSLNDRVETQYF.

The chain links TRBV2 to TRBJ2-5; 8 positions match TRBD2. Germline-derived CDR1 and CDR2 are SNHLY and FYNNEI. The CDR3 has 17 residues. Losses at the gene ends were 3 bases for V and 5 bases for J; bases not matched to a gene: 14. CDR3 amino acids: CASSDVASGPGGETQYF. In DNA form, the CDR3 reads TGTGCCAGCAGTGATGTGGCAAGTGGGCCGGGAGGGGAGACCCAGTACTTC.

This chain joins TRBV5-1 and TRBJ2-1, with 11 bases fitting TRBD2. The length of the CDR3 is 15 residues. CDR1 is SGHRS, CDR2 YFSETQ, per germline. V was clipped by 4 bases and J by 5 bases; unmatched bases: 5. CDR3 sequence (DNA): TGCGCCAGCAGCGGGGGACTAGCGGAGAACAATGAGCAGTTCTTC. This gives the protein CASSGGLAENNEQFF.